This T cell receptor (beta chain) was retrieved from a study of cytomegalovirus exposure and HLA in healthy donors. Study-level background: Unique TCR beta sequences numbering 95 million to 130 million came from around 180 million T cells in an earlier analysis. Genetic ancestry analysis placed over 65% of the 400 or so donors that were genotyped in the Caucasian-associated cluster.

Findings and caveats of the study: Likely technical artifact: a cluster of highly shared sequence variants.

The primer mix had 60 Vbeta and 13 Jbeta primers. Libraries were prepared by immunoSEQ multiplex PCR; TCRdb keeps only in-frame clonotypes and omits some of them. The table records about 240,000 clones, around 81% of them present only once. A note on this clone: The antigen is undetermined.

Trimming cost V 1 base and J 0 bases, with 9 bases left between them. The CDR3 covers 16 residues. Germline V gene sequence: CDR1 MDHEN, CDR2 SYDVKM. The TCR was taken from a woman aged 55-69 years in good health and CMV-seropositive. The rearrangement uses TRBV28 and TRBJ2-2; D is possibly TRBD1 (6 bases). Source material: PBMCs. The CDR3 region is CASSLLGQTNTGELFF. The CDR3 DNA reads as TGTGCCAGCAGTTTATTGGGACAAACGAACACCGGGGAGCTGTTTTTT.